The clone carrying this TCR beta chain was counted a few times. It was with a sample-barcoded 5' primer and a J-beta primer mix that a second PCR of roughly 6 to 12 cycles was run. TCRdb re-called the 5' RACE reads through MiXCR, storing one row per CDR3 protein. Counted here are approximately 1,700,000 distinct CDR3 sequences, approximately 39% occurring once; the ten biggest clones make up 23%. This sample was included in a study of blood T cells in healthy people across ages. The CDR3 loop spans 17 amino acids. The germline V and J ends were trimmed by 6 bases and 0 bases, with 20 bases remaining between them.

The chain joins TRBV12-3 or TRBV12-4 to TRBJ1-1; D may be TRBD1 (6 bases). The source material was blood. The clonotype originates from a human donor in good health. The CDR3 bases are TGTGCCAGCAGCCTAGCCGCGGCAGGGGCCCTGAACACTGAAGCTTTCTTT. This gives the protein CASSLAAAGALNTEAFF.